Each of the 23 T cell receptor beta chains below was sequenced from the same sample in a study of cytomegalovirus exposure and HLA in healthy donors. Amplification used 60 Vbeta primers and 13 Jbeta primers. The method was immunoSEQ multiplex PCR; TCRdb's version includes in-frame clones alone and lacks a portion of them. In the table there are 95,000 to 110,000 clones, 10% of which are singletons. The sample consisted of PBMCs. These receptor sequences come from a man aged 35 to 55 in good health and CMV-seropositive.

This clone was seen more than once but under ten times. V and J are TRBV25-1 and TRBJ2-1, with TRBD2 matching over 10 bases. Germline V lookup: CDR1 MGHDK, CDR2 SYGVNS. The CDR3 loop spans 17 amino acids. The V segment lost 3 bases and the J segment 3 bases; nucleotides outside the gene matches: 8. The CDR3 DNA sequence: TGTGCCAGCAGTGACCGACGGACTAGCGGAAACTACAATGAGCAGTTCTTC. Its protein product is CASSDRRTSGNYNEQFF.

DNA of the CDR3: TGTGCCAGCAGAAAAACGAGCGGGAGTGGAGTGGGGGAGCAGTACTTC. The encoded protein is CASRKTSGSGVGEQYF. V gene TRBV5-4 combines with J gene TRBJ2-7; 8 nucleotides agree with TRBD2. The V gene end was trimmed by 5 bases and the J gene end by 7 bases; junction bases not matched to a gene: 17. Germline V gene data show CDR1 as SGHNT and CDR2 as YYREEE (reference sequence). This CDR3 has 16 amino acids.

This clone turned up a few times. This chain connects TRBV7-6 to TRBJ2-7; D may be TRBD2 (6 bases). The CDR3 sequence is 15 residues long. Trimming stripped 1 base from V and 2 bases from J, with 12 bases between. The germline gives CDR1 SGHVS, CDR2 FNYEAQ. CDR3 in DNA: TGTGCCAGCAGCTTAGGTGGGACTGCTGCCTACGAGCAGTACTTC. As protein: CASSLGGTAAYEQYF. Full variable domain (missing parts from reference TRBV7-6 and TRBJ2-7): GAGVSQSPRYKVTKRGQDVALRCDPISGHVSLYWYRQALGQGPEFLTYFNYEAQQDKSGLPNDRFSAERPEGSISTLTIQRTEQRDSAMYRCASSLGGTAAYEQYFGPGTRLTVT.

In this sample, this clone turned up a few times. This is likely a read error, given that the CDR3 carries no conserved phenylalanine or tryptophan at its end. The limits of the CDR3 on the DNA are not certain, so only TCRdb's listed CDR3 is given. CDR3 sequence reads: CASSLKASEDRV. The gene calls are TRBV5-8 and TRBJ2-3; the D segment call TRBD2 is taken from the table without a DNA check. Germline V gene lookup returns CDR1 SGHTS and CDR2 YDEGEE. Counting both end residues, the CDR3 totals 12 amino acids.

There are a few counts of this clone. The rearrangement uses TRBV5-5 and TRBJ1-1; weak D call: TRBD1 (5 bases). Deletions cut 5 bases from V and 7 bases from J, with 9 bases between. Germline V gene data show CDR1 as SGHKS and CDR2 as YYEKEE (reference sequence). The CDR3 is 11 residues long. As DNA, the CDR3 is TGTGCCAGCAGGGGGGGGAGTGAAGCTTTCTTT. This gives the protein CASRGGSEAFF.

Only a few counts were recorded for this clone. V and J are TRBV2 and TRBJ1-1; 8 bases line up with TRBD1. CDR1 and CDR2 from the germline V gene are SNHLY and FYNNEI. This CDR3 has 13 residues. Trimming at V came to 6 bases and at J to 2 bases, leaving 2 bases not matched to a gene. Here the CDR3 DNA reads TGTGCCAGCAGGGACAGGGTCAACACTGAAGCTTTCTTT. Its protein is CASRDRVNTEAFF.

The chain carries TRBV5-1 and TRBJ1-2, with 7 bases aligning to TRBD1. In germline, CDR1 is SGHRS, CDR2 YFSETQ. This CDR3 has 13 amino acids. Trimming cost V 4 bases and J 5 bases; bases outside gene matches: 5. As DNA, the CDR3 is TGCGCCAGCAGCCCCCGGGACAGTTATGGCTACACCTTC. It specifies CASSPRDSYGYTF. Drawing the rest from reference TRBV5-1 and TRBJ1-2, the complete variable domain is KAGVTQTPRYLIKTRGQQVTLSCSPISGHRSVSWYQQTPGQGLQFLFEYFSETQRNKGNFPGRFSGRQFSNSRSEMNVSTLELGDSALYLCASSPRDSYGYTFGSGTRLTVV.

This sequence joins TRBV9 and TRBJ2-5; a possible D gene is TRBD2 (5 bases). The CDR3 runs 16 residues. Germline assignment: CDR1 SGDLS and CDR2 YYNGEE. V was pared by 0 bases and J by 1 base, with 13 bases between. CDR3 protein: CASSVAVMSGQETQYF. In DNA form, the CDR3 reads TGTGCCAGCAGCGTAGCTGTAATGAGCGGCCAAGAGACCCAGTACTTC. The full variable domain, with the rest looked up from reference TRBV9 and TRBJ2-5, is DSGVTQTPKHLITATGQRVTLRCSPRSGDLSVYWYQQSLDQGLQFLIQYYNGEERAKGNILERFSAQQFPDLHSELNLSSLELGDSALYFCASSVAVMSGQETQYFGPGTRLLVL.

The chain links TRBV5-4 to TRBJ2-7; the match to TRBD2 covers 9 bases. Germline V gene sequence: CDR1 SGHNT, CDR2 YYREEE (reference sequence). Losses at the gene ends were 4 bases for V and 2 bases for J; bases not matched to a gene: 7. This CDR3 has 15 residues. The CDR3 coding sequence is TGTGCCAGCAGCGTAGGAGCGGGAGGACCCTACGAGCAGTACTTC. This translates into CASSVGAGGPYEQYF.

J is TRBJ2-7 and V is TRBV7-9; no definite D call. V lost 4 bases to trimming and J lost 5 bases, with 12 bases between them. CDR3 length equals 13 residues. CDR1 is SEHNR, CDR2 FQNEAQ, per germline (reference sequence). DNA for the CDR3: TGTGCCAGCAGCTCGAAGCATAGAGACGAGCAGTACTTC. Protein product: CASSSKHRDEQYF.

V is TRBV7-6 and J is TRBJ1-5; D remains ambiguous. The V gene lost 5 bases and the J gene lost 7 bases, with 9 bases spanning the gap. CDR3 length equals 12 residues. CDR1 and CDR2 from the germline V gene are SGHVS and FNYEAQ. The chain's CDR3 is CASSTEGQPQHF. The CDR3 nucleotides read TGTGCCAGCAGCACAGAGGGCCAGCCCCAGCATTTT.

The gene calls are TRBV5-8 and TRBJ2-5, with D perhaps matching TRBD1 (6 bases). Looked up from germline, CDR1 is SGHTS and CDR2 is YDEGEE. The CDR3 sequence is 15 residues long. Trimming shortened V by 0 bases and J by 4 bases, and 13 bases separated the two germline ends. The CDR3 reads CASSLALGAGETQYF. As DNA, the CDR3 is TGTGCCAGCAGCTTGGCCCTGGGGGCAGGAGAGACCCAGTACTTC. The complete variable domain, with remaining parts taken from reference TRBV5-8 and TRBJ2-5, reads EAGVTQSPTHLIKTRGQQATLRCSPISGHTSVYWYQQALGLGLQFLLWYDEGEERNRGNFPPRFSGRQFPNYSSELNVNALELEDSALYLCASSLALGAGETQYFGPGTRLLVL.

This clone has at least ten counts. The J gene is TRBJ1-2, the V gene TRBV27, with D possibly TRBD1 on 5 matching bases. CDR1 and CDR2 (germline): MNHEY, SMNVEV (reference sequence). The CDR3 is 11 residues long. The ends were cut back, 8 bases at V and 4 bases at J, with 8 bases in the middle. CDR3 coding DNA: TGTGCCAGCCGGGGGGGCTATGGCTACACCTTC. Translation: CASRGGYGYTF.

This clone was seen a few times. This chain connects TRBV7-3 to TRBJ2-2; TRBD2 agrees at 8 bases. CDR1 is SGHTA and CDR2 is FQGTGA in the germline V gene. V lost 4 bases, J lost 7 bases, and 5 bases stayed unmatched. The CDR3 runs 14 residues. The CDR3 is CASSSSGSGGELFF. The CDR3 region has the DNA TGTGCCAGCAGCTCCAGCGGGAGTGGCGGGGAGCTGTTTTTT.

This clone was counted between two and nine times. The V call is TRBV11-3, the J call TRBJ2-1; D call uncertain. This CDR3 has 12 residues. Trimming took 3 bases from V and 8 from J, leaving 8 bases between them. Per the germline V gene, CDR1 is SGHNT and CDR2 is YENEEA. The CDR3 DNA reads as TGTGCCAGCAGCTTGTCGGTCGATGAGCAGTTCTTC. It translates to CASSLSVDEQFF.

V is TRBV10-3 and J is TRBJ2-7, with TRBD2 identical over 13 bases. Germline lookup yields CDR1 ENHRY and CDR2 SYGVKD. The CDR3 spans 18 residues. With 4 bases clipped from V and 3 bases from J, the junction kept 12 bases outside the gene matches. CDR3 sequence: CAISGGGQGTSGIYEQYF. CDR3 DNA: TGTGCCATCAGTGGTGGGGGACAGGGGACTAGCGGGATCTACGAGCAGTACTTC.

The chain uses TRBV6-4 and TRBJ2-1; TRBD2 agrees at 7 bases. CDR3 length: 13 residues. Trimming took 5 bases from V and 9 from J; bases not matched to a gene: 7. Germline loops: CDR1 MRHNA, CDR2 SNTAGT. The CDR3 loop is CASSPTSVSEQFF. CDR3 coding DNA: TGTGCCAGCAGTCCCACTAGCGTGTCTGAGCAGTTCTTC.

CDR3 sequence reads: CASSFWTEDNSPLHF. CDR3 in DNA: TGTGCCAGTAGTTTCTGGACAGAAGATAATTCACCCCTCCACTTT. The chain carries TRBV19 and TRBJ1-6; TRBD1 is a possible D gene (6 bases). V dropped 5 bases and J dropped 5 bases, with 13 bases sitting between them. The CDR3 sequence is 15 residues long. Germline lookup yields CDR1 LNHDA and CDR2 SQIVND (reference sequence). The variable domain in full, with the rest retrieved from reference TRBV19 and TRBJ1-6, is DGGITQSPKYLFRKEGQNVTLSCEQNLNHDAMYWYRQDPGQGLRLIYYSQIVNDFQKGDIAEGYSVSREKKESFPLTVTSAQKNPTAFYLCASSFWTEDNSPLHFGNGTRLTVT.

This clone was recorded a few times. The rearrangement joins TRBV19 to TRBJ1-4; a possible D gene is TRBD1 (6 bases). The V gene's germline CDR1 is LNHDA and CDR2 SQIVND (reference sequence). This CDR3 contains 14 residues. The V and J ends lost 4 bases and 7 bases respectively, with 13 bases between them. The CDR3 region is CASSRTVGGEKLFF. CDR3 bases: TGTGCCAGTAGTAGGACAGTCGGTGGTGAAAAACTGTTTTTT. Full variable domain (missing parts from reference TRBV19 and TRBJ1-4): DGGITQSPKYLFRKEGQNVTLSCEQNLNHDAMYWYRQDPGQGLRLIYYSQIVNDFQKGDIAEGYSVSREKKESFPLTVTSAQKNPTAFYLCASSRTVGGEKLFFGSGTQLSVL.

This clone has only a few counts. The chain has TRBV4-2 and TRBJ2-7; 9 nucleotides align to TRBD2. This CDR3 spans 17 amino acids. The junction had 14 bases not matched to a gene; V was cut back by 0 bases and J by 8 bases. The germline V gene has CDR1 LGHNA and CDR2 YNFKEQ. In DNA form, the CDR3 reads TGTGCCAGCAGCCAAGATGGCCTAGCGGGACTCACCCCTAAGCAGTACTTC. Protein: CASSQDGLAGLTPKQYF.

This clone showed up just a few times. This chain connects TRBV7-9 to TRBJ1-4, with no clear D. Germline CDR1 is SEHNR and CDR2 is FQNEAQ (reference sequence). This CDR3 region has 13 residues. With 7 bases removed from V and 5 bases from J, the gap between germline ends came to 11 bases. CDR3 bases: TGTGCCAGCAACAGTGGCGGGAATGAAAAACTGTTTTTT. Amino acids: CASNSGGNEKLFF.

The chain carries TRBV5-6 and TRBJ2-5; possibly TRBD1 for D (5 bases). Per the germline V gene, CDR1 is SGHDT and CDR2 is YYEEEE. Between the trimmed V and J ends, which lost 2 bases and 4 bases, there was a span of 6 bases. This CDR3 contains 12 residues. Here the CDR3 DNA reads TGTGCCAGCAGCTTAGGGGTAGAGACCCAGTACTTC. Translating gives CASSLGVETQYF.

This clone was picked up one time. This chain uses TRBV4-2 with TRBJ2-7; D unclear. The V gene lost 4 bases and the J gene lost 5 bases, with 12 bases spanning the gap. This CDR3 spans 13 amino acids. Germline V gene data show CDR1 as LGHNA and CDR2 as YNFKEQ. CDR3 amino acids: CASSPGPANEQYF. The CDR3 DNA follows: TGTGCCAGCAGCCCAGGCCCCGCCAACGAGCAGTACTTC.